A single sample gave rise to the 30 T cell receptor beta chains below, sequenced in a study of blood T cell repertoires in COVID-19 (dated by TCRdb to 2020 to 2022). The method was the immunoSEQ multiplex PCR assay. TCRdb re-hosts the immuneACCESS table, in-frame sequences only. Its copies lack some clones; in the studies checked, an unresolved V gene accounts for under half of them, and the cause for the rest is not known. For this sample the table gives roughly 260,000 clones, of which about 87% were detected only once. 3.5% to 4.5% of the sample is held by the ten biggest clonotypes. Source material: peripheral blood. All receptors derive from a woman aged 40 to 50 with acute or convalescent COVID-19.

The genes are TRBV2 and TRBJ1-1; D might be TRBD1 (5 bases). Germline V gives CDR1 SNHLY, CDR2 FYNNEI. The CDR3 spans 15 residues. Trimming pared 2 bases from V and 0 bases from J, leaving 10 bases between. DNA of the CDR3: TGTGCCAGCAGTGAACAGGGAAACATGAACACTGAAGCTTTCTTT. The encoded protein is CASSEQGNMNTEAFF. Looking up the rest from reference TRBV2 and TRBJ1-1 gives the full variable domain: EPEVTQTPSHQVTQMGQEVILRCVPISNHLYFYWYRQILGQKVEFLVSFYNNEISEKSEIFDDQFSVERPDGSNFTLKIRSTKLEDSAMYFCASSEQGNMNTEAFFGQGTRLTVV.

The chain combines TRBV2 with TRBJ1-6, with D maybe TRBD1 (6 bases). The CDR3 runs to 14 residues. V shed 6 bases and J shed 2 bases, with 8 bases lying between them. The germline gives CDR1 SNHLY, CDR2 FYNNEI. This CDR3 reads CASSRGAYNSPLHF. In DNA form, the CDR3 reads TGTGCCAGCAGCAGGGGTGCCTATAATTCACCCCTCCACTTT.

The DNA for the CDR3 is TGTGCCAGCAGTCCCATGACGGAGAGCTCCTACGAGCAGTACGTC. Its translation is CASSPMTESSYEQYV. The rearrangement joins TRBV28 to TRBJ2-7; no clear D gene. Germline assignment: CDR1 MDHEN and CDR2 SYDVKM. The V end lost 5 bases, the J end lost 0 bases, and 14 bases lay between the germline ends. CDR3 size: 15 residues.

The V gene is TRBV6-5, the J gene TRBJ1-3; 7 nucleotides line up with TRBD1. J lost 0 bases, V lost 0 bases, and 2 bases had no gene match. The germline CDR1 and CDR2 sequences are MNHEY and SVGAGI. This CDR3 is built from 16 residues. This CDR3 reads CASSYSGQISGNTIYF. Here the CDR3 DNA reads TGTGCCAGCAGTTACTCGGGACAGATCTCTGGAAACACCATATATTTT.

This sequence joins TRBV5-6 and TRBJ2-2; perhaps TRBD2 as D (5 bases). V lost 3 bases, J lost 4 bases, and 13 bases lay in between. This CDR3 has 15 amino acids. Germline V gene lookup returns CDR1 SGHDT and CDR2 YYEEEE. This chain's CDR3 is CASSSSDSPTGELFF. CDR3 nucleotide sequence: TGTGCCAGCAGCTCCTCGGACTCCCCCACCGGGGAGCTGTTTTTT.

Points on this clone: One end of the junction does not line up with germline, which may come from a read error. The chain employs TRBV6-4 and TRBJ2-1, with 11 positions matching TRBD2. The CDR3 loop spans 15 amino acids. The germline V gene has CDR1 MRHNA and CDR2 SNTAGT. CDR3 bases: TGTGCCAGCAGTCCAGGTTCTAGCGGGGGGTCAAAACGTATCTTC. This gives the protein CASSPGSSGGSKRIF.

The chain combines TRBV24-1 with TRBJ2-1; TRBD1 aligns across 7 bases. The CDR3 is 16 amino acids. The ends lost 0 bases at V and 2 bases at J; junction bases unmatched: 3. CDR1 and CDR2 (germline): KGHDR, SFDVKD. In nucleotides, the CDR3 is TGTGCCACCAGTGATTTGAGGCAGGGGGCCTACAATGAGCAGTTCTTC. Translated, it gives CATSDLRQGAYNEQFF.

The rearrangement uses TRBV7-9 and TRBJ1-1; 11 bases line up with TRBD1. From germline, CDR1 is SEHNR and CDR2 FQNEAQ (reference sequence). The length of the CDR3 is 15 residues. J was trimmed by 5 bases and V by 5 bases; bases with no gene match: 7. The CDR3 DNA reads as TGTGCCAGCAGCCCGGACAGGGGGCGGGTTACTGAAGCTTTCTTT. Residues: CASSPDRGRVTEAFF.

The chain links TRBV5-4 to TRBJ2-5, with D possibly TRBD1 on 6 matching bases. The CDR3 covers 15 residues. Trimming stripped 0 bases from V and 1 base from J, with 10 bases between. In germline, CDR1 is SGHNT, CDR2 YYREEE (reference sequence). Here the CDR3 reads CASSLAGQFQETQYF. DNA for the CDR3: TGTGCCAGCAGCTTGGCCGGACAGTTCCAAGAGACCCAGTACTTC.

CDR3 amino acids: CAWSHRTNTEAFF. CDR3 nucleotides: TGTGCCTGGAGTCACAGAACGAACACTGAAGCTTTCTTT. The V gene is TRBV30, the J gene TRBJ1-1; no definite D call. Per germline, CDR1 GTSNPN and CDR2 SVGIG (reference sequence). Trimming cost V 2 bases and J 1 base, with 8 bases left between them. This CDR3 is built from 13 residues.

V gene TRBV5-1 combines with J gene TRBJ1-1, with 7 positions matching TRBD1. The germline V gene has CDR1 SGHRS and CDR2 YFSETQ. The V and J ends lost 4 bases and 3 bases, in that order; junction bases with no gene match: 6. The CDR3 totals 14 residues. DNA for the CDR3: TGCGCCAGCAGCGAACTGGGACAGCACACTGAAGCTTTCTTT. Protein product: CASSELGQHTEAFF.

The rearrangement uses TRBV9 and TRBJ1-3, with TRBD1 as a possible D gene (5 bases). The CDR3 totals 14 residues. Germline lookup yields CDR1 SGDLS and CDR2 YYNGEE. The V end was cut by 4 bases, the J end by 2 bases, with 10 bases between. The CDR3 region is CASSFDSPGNTIYF. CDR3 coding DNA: TGTGCCAGCAGCTTCGACAGCCCTGGAAACACCATATATTTT.

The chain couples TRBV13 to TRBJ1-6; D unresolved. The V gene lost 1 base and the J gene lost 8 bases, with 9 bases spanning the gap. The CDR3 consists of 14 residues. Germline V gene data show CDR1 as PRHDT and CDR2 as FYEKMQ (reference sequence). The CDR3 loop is CASSLENRYSPLHF. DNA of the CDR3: TGTGCCAGCAGCTTAGAGAACAGATATTCACCCCTCCACTTT. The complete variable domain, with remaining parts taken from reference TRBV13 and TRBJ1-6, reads AAGVIQSPRHLIKEKRETATLKCYPIPRHDTVYWYQQGPGQDPQFLISFYEKMQSDKGSIPDRFSAQQFSDYHSELNMSSLELGDSALYFCASSLENRYSPLHFGNGTRLTVT.

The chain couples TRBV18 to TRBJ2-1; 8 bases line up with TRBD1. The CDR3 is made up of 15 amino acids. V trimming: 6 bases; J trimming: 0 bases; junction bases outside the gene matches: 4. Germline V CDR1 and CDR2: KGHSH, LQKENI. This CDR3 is CASSYRGSSYNEQFF. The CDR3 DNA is TGTGCCAGCTCTTACAGGGGGAGCTCCTACAATGAGCAGTTCTTC. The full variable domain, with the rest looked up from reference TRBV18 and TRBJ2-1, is NAGVMQNPRHLVRRRGQEARLRCSPMKGHSHVYWYRQLPEEGLKFMVYLQKENIIDESGMPKERFSAEFPKEGPSILRIQQVVRGDSAAYFCASSYRGSSYNEQFFGPGTRLTVL.

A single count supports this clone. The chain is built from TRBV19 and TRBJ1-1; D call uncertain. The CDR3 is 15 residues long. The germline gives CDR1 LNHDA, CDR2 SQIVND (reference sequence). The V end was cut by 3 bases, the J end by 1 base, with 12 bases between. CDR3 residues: CASSISSGWNTEAFF. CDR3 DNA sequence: TGTGCCAGTAGTATTAGTTCGGGTTGGAACACTGAAGCTTTCTTT.

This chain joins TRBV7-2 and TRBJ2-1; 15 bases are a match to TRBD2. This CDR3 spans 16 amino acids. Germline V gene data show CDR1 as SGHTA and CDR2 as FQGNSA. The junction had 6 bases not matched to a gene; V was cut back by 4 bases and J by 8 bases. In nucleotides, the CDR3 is TGTGCCAGCAGCTCCCGGACTAGCGGGGGGGCCGATGAGCAGTTCTTC. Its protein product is CASSSRTSGGADEQFF.

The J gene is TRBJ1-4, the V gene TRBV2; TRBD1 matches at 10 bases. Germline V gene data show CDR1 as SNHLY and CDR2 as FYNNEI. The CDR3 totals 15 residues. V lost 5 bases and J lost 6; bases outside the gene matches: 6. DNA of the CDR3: TGTGCCAGCAGTTTCCGGACAGGGGGAGATGAAAAACTGTTTTTT. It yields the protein CASSFRTGGDEKLFF.

Here the CDR3 DNA reads TGTGCCAGCAGCTTAGGCTGGTCAGAGGTCTATGGCTACACCTTC. Translated, it gives CASSLGWSEVYGYTF. The rearrangement links TRBV11-2 to TRBJ1-2; D remains unclear. The CDR3 totals 15 residues. With 1 base removed from V and 4 bases from J, the gap between germline ends came to 13 bases. Germline CDR1 is SGHAT and CDR2 is FQNNGV.

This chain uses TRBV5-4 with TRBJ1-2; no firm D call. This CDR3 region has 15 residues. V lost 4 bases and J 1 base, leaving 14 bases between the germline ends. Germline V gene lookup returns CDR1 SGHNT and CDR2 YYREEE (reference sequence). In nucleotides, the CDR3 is TGTGCCAGCAGCCCCGCCGGGGTTTTTAACTATGGCTACACCTTC. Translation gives CASSPAGVFNYGYTF.

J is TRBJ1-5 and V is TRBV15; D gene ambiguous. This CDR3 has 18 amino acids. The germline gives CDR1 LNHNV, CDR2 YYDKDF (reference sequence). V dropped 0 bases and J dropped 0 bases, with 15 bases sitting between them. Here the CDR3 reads CATSREAGKVYSNQPQHF. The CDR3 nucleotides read TGTGCCACCAGCAGAGAGGCCGGGAAGGTCTATAGCAATCAGCCCCAGCATTTT. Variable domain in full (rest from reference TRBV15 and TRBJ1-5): DAMVIQNPRYQVTQFGKPVTLSCSQTLNHNVMYWYQQKSSQAPKLLFHYYDKDFNNEADTPDNFQSRRPNTSFCFLDIRSPGLGDTAMYLCATSREAGKVYSNQPQHFGDGTRLSIL.

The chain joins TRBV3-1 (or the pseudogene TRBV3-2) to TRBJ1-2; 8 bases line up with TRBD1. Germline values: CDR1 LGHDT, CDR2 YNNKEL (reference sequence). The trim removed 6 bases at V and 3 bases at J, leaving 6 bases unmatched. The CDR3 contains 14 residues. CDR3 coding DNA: TGTGCCAGCAGGCTCCAGGGGGCGCACTATGGCTACACCTTC. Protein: CASRLQGAHYGYTF.

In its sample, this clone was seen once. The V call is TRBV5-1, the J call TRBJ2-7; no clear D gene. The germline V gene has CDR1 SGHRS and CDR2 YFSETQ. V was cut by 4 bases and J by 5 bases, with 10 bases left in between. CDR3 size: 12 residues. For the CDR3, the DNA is TGCGCCAGCAGCCCCTCCGGTCACGAGCAGTACGTC. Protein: CASSPSGHEQYV.

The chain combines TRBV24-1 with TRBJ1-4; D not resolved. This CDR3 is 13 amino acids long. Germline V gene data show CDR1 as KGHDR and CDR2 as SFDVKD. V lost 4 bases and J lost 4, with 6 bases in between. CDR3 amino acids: CATSEAVNEKLFF. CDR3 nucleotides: TGTGCCACCAGTGAGGCGGTTAATGAAAAACTGTTTTTT.

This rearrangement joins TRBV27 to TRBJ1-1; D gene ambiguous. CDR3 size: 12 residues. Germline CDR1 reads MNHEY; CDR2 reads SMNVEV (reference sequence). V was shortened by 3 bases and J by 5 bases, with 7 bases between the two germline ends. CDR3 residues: CASSFSGTEAFF. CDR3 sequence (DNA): TGTGCCAGCAGTTTTTCGGGGACTGAAGCTTTCTTT.

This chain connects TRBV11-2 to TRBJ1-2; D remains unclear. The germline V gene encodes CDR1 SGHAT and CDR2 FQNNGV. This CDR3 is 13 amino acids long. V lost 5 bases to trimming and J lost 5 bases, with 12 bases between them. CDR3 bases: TGTGCCAGCAGCGGGAGGACGGAGTATGGCTACACCTTC. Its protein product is CASSGRTEYGYTF.

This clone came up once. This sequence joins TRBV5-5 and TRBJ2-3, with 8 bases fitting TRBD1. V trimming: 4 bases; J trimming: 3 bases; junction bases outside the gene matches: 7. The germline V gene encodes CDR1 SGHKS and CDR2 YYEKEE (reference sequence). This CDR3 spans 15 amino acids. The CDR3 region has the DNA TGTGCCAGCAGCCAGACAGGGGTGGGGACAGATACGCAGTATTTT. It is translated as CASSQTGVGTDTQYF.

This CDR3 reads CASSMTVGPQHF. The CDR3, as DNA: TGTGCCAGCAGCATGACAGTTGGGCCCCAGCATTTT. The chain carries TRBV5-6 and TRBJ1-5; D may be TRBD1 (5 bases). This CDR3 region has 12 residues. Between the trimmed V and J ends, which lost 4 bases and 9 bases, there was a span of 11 bases. Germline loops: CDR1 SGHDT, CDR2 YYEEEE.

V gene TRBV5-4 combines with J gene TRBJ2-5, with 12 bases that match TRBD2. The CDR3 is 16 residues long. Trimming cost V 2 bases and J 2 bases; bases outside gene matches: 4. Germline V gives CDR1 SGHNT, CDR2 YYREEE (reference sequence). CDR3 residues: CASSFLGLAGQETQYF. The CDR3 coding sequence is TGTGCCAGCAGCTTTCTCGGACTAGCGGGGCAAGAGACCCAGTACTTC.

This CDR3 reads CASSWQGAAYNEQFF. CDR3 coding DNA: TGTGCCAGCAGCTGGCAGGGGGCGGCCTACAATGAGCAGTTCTTC. This sequence joins TRBV9 and TRBJ2-1, with 8 bases matching TRBD1. With 4 bases clipped from V and 2 bases from J, the junction kept 5 bases outside the gene matches. The CDR3 is 15 amino acids. Germline CDR1 reads SGDLS; CDR2 reads YYNGEE.

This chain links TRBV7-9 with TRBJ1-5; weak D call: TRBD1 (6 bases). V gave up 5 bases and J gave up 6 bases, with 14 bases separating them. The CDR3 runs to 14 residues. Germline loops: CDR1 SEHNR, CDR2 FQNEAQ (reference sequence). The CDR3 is CASSRGEGGQPQHF. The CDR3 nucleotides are TGTGCCAGCAGCCGGGGAGAAGGGGGTCAGCCCCAGCATTTT.